This T cell receptor (beta chain) emerged from a study of spatial heterogeneity in lung cancer. Study-wide results and caveats: One measure, the expanded intratumoral alpha and beta TCR count, tracked tumor mutation counts.

Time point given: sample taken at primary tumor resection. The germline V gene has CDR1 SGHDT and CDR2 YYEEEE. CDR3 length equals 15 residues. Germline trimming cut 0 bases from V and 3 bases from J; bases unmatched to any gene: 4. At least ten counts were recorded for this clonotype. Its matching antigen is unknown. In a library made to pick up alpha chains, this beta chain is a stray read with a size that means little. TCRdb called the 5' RACE reads again in MiXCR, with one record for every CDR3 protein. Here the sample spans fewer than 10,000 distinct CDR3 sequences, approximately 7% being singletons.

The V and J genes are TRBV5-6 and TRBJ1-1; 8 positions agree with TRBD1. The sequencing here drew on lung tumor tissue, taken at surgery. The clonotype comes from a female donor with early-stage non-small cell lung cancer. Written as DNA, the CDR3 is TGTGCCAGCAGCTTGGCGGACAGGGTGGACACTGAAGCTTTCTTT. Amino acids: CASSLADRVDTEAFF.